This T cell receptor (beta chain) came from a study of response to subunit inactivated influenza vaccine. Study-wide points: The authors proposed limited new T cell recruitment per seasonal influenza vaccination.

Of note for this clonotype: What it recognizes is unknown.

V was clipped by 6 bases and J by 1 base; unmatched bases: 0. The length of the CDR3 is 12 residues. Germline V gene sequence: CDR1 ENHRY, CDR2 SYGVKD. One entry per CDR3 protein, called by TCRdb with MiXCR from the RT-PCR reads. This sample has 700,000 to 900,000 distinct CDR3 sequences, with around 20% found just once. Sequences were derived from PBMCs from blood, sampled 4 to 6 days after vaccination. The V gene is TRBV10-3, the J gene TRBJ2-7, with 7 positions matching TRBD1. This clonotype originated in a man aged 45-65 years who received an inactivated influenza vaccine. The CDR3 loop is CAIRGQSYEQYF. The CDR3 DNA reads TGTGCCATCAGGGGACAGTCCTACGAGCAGTACTTC.